This T cell receptor beta chain was found in a study of cytotoxic CD8 clonotypes in ibrutinib-treated CLL (dated by TCRdb to the early 2020s). At the level of the whole study: The cohort had some eleven relapsed/refractory and around 16 treatment-naive patients; 17 to 18 were IGHV unmutated. Partial responses were observed in about 25 patients and complete responses in 2; after a median follow-up of around 68 months, remission was maintained in 14 patients and progression was observed in some twelve. Response samples were taken after a median of approximately eleven months on treatment, ranging from about 6 to 36 months. An average of 255,043 productive templates and around 100,000 productive rearrangements was obtained per sample. Of the approximately 94 people in the trial, about two dozen had longitudinal samples available. Cryopreserved peripheral blood mononuclear cells were collected before treatment, at response, and at either disease progression or sustained remission. Every remission and progressive disease sample was obtained while ibrutinib was still being received by the patients.

The goal of deep resolution MiSeq sequencing was a depth between 1 in 1 million and 1 in 200,000 T cells, and coverage averaged 10x per clonotype. The immunoSEQ hsTCRB Kit was used to generate TCR beta libraries. In the original analysis: The data were analyzed with ImmunoSEQ Analyzer and ImmunoSEQ Data Assistant, and V, D and J gene assignments followed IMGT definitions. Clonality was computed as one minus normalized Shannon entropy of productive rearrangement frequencies, ranging from 0 to 1. Public clonotype analysis was restricted to overrepresented clonotypes comprising at least 0.05% of each patient's repertoire. Some twelve age-matched healthy donor repertoires from immuneACCESS were used as controls for clonality. The immuneACCESS repertoire file appears here via TCRdb, limited to in-frame rearrangements. These files lack a portion of the clones; in checked studies, under half of the deficit traces to unresolved V genes, and the cause of the others is not known. The D gene and trimming were derived from the DNA, and the V and J assignments and clone size from that table. The sample data list some 140,000 clones, and approximately 90% of these were observed just once. More than 10% of the sample rests with the top ten.

As to this clone: Its antigen target is currently unknown. Base qualities were left out, and no much larger clone turns up one base away.

The time point label here, explained by the study, means: about twelve months on ibrutinib. For TCR beta library preparation, 1.5 to 2.5 micrograms of genomic DNA were extracted from the cryopreserved PBMCs. Longitudinal blood samples from CLL patients receiving ibrutinib monotherapy were subjected to high-throughput TCR beta sequencing. The patients were enrolled in a single-center, open-label phase 2 trial of ibrutinib monotherapy. General study outcomes and caveats: Sampling times were not matched between patients in sustained remission and patients whose disease was progressing, and lymph node repertoires were not examined. At ibrutinib response clonality went up, during sustained remission it held steady, and at progression it dropped back toward baseline. Public clonotypes were rare and either contracted or stayed stable during treatment, and the rise in clonality at ibrutinib response reflected the expansion of private clonotypes. Baseline clonality exceeded that of age-matched healthy donors and correlated strongly with circulating CD8+ T-cell counts.

The CDR3 starts with the cysteine, ends with the phenylalanine, and has 14 residues. Kept here is only the CDR3 DNA, which spans 42 bases and is read in frame from base 1. Per the germline V gene (reference sequence), LNHDA is the CDR1 and SQIVND is the CDR2. The trim is 2 bases for V and 1 base for J, with a gap of 8 bases between the germline ends. The specimen was PBMCs, collected after 12 months of ibrutinib treatment. This TCR was sampled from a human donor with chronic lymphocytic leukemia. The sequence is built from TRBV19 and TRBJ1-1; matching of 6 bases hints at TRBD1 as the D gene. The sequence in DNA is TGTGCCAGTAGTATAAGGGACAAGAACACTGAAGCTTTCTTT. It encodes CASSIRDKNTEAFF.